The T cell receptor beta chain described here comes from a study of response to subunit inactivated influenza vaccine. Using its own MiXCR run on the RT-PCR reads, TCRdb lists one record per CDR3 protein. The profile shows about 570,000 distinct CDR3 sequences, approximately 10% of them singletons. This clonotype appeared a few times. Germline lookup yields CDR1 DFQATT and CDR2 SNEGSKA (reference sequence). Losses at the gene ends were 6 bases for V and 7 bases for J; bases not matched to a gene: 9. The CDR3 contains 15 residues. The same data also contributed to another study, on T cells expressing NK-cell markers. That work adds: As the method of synthesis, 5'RACE template switching with UMIs yielded TCR beta cDNA. Cells sorted as CD3+CD56+NKG2C+, CD3+CD56+NKG2C- and CD3+CD56-NKG2C+ T cells supplied the TCR beta repertoires. Seven donors tested HCMV-seropositive and one tested seronegative among the eight sequenced. Leadership of the CD3+CD56-NKG2C+ fraction also belonged to these clonotypes in a handful of donors.

The gene calls are TRBV20-1 and TRBJ1-6; 10 bases fit TRBD1. The sample here was PBMCs from blood, taken on the day of vaccination. The receptor was isolated from a man aged 50-59 years who received an inactivated influenza vaccine. The CDR3 protein is CSAPLLGQGNSPLHF. As DNA, the CDR3 is TGCAGTGCCCCACTACTGGGACAGGGGAATTCACCCCTCCACTTT.